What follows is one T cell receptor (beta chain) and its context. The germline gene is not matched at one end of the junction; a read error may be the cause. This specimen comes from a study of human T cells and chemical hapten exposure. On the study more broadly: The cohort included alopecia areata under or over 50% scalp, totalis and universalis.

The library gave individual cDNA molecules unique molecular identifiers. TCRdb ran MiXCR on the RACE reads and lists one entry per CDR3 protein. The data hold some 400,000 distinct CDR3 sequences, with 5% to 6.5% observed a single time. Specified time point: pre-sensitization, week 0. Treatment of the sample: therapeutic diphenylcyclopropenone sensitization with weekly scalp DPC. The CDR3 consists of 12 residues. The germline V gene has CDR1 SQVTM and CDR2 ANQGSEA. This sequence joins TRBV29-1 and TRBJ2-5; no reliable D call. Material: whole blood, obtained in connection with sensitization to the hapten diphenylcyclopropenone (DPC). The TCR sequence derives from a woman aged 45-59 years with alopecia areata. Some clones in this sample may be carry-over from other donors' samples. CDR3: CSVVQDRETQYF. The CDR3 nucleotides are TGCAGTGTTGTGCAGGATCGGGAGACCCAGTACTTC.